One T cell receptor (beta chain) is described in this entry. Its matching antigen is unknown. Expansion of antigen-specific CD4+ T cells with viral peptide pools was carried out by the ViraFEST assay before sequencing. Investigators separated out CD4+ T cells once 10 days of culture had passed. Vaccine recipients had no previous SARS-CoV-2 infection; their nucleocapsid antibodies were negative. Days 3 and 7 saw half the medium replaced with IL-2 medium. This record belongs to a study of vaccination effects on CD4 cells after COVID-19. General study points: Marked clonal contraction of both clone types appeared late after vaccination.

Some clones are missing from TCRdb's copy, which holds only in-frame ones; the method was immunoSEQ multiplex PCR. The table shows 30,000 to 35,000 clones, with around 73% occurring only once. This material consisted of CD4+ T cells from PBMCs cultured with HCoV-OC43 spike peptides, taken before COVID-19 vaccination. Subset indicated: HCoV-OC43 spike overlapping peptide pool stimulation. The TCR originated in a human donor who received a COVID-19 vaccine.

CDR3 loop: CASSRERGGEQFF. The CDR3 DNA sequence: TGCGCCAGCAGCCGGGAGAGGGGCGGTGAGCAGTTCTTC. The chain couples TRBV5-1 to TRBJ2-1; weak D call: TRBD2 (6 bases). The V gene lost 4 bases and the J gene lost 9 bases, with 14 bases spanning the gap. The CDR3 sequence is 13 residues long. Germline V CDR1 and CDR2: SGHRS, YFSETQ.